Described below is a single T cell receptor (beta chain) sequence and its context. Its antigen is not identified. The CDR3 has 11 residues. Germline values: CDR1 DFQATT, CDR2 SNEGSKA (reference sequence). This sample is drawn from a study of cytomegalovirus exposure and HLA in healthy donors. Study findings and constraints: A later analysis showed that HLA-associated TCR beta chains had undergone more clonal expansion than equally common others.

PCR amplification relied on 60 Vbeta primers (plus 13 Jbeta primers). TCRdb's table, derived via immunoSEQ multiplex PCR, lists solely in-frame clones and lacks some. The sample carries about 97,000 clones, roughly 82% recorded once. The TCR sequence derives from a man between 50 and 59 years old in good health and CMV-seronegative. Sequencing was carried out using PBMCs. This chain joins TRBV20-1 and TRBJ1-2; D gene uncertain. CDR3 sequence (DNA): TGCACCTTACCCAAGGCGGGGGGCTACACCTTC. Translating it yields CTLPKAGGYTF.